Listed below are T cell receptor beta chains from one sample, sequenced in a study of cytomegalovirus exposure and HLA in healthy donors. TCRdb's table, derived via immunoSEQ multiplex PCR, lists solely in-frame clones and lacks some. This sample yields about 120,000 clones, of which around 95% are seen a single time; about 1.7% belongs to the top ten. Sequencing was performed on PBMCs. The receptors derive from a man between 18 and 29 years old in good health and CMV-seronegative. The CDR3 runs from the conserved cysteine through the conserved F or W. A D gene is named only where the DNA matches it firmly. Clone size, where shown, is once, few, many, or a class for clones that have expanded.

size,J,length,V,D,CDR3,DNA
-,TRBJ1-4,12,TRBV6-5,-,CASSPLNEKLFF,TGTGCCAGCAGTCCCCTAAATGAAAAACTGTTTTTT
-,TRBJ2-1,14,TRBV7-9,-,CASSTGLAHNEQFF,TGTGCCAGCAGTACTGGGTTAGCGCACAATGAGCAGTTCTTC
-,TRBJ1-1,15,TRBV13,TRBD1,CASSLEQGAGTEAFF,TGTGCCAGCAGCTTAGAACAGGGGGCCGGCACTGAAGCTTTCTTT
-,TRBJ2-2,15,TRBV6-5,-,CASSYDRSRGGELFF,TGTGCCAGCAGTTACGACAGGTCCCGGGGAGGGGAGCTGTTTTTT
few,TRBJ2-7,14,TRBV4-1,-,CASSQDRGSYEQYF,TGCGCCAGCAGCCAAGATAGGGGCTCCTACGAGCAGTACTTC
-,TRBJ1-1,11,TRBV20-1,-,CNGLGETEAFF,TGCAATGGTTTAGGGGAAACTGAAGCTTTCTTT
once,TRBJ1-2,15,TRBV6-5,-,CASTHNTGHLYGYTF,TGTGCCAGCACCCATAACACAGGGCATCTCTATGGCTACACCTTC
-,TRBJ2-7,13,TRBV27,-,CASSPTPVYEQYF,TGTGCCAGCAGTCCCACACCAGTCTACGAGCAGTACTTC
-,TRBJ2-1,15,TRBV6-5,TRBD2,CASSQSGRRGNEQFF,TGTGCCAGCAGCCAGAGCGGGAGGCGGGGGAATGAGCAGTTCTTC
-,TRBJ1-1,12,TRBV30,-,CAWGPVGGEAFF,TGTGCCTGGGGCCCCGTTGGAGGTGAAGCTTTCTTT
once,TRBJ2-1,14,TRBV4-2,-,CARKGTISYNEQFF,TGTGCCAGGAAAGGGACAATCAGTTACAATGAGCAGTTCTTC
once,TRBJ1-4,15,TRBV30,-,CAGGQGLGTNEKLFF,TGTGCCGGGGGTCAGGGACTCGGGACTAATGAAAAACTGTTTTTT
-,TRBJ2-1,15,TRBV6-5,-,CASSQDSNWYNEQFF,TGTGCCAGCAGCCAGGACTCGAACTGGTACAATGAGCAGTTCTTC
-,TRBJ2-1,14,TRBV27,TRBD2,CASSPLLAGNEQFF,TGTGCCAGCAGTCCGCTTCTAGCGGGCAATGAGCAGTTCTTC
-,TRBJ2-7,17,TRBV4-3,TRBD2,CASSQEGTGGLPYEQYF,TGCGCCAGCAGCCAAGAAGGGACGGGAGGCCTACCTTACGAGCAGTACTTC
-,TRBJ2-5,14,TRBV18,-,CASSPPDRRETQYF,TGTGCCAGCTCACCACCCGACAGGAGGGAGACCCAGTACTTC
once,TRBJ2-2,16,TRBV9,TRBD2,CASSPSSGQNTGELFF,TGTGCCAGCAGCCCGTCTAGCGGGCAGAACACCGGGGAGCTGTTTTTT
-,TRBJ2-1,14,TRBV19,-,CASSNRETNNEQFF,TGTGCCAGTAGTAACCGCGAAACGAACAATGAGCAGTTCTTC
-,TRBJ2-7,13,TRBV5-4,TRBD2,CASSLSGGYEQYF,TGTGCCAGCAGCTTATCGGGGGGCTACGAGCAGTACTTC
-,TRBJ1-4,13,TRBV6-1,-,CASSGDANEKLFF,TGTGCCAGTTCAGGGGATGCTAATGAAAAACTGTTTTTT
-,TRBJ1-5,15,TRBV30,-,CAWRPQGGGNQPQHF,TGTGCCTGGAGACCACAGGGTGGGGGCAATCAGCCCCAGCATTTT
-,TRBJ2-1,16,TRBV6-4,TRBD2,CASSRTLAFDYNEQFF,TGTGCCAGCAGTCGGACACTAGCGTTTGATTACAATGAGCAGTTCTTC
-,TRBJ2-7,17,TRBV5-5,TRBD2,CASSLSAGGTPSYEQYF,TGTGCCAGCAGCTTGTCTGCGGGAGGAACCCCCTCCTACGAGCAGTACTTC
-,TRBJ1-1,13,TRBV28,-,CASSLGRNTEAFF,TGTGCCAGCAGTTTAGGGAGGAACACTGAAGCTTTCTTT
-,TRBJ2-3,15,TRBV18,-,CASSPNSHHTDTQYF,TGTGCCAGCTCACCTAACAGCCACCACACAGATACGCAGTATTTT
-,TRBJ2-3,15,TRBV30,-,CAWSVTATVSDTQYF,TGTGCCTGGAGTGTAACGGCGACAGTTTCAGATACGCAGTATTTT
-,TRBJ2-7,14,TRBV27,-,CASSWRGPLYEQYF,TGTGCCAGCAGCTGGCGGGGGCCCCTCTACGAGCAGTACTTC
-,TRBJ1-4,17,TRBV9,TRBD1,CASSVGTGRLGDEKLFF,TGTGCCAGCAGCGTAGGGACAGGGAGACTCGGTGATGAAAAACTGTTTTTT
-,TRBJ2-1,18,TRBV28,TRBD2,CASSLTRGTSGRVYEQFF,TGTGCCAGCAGTTTAACCAGAGGGACTAGCGGGAGGGTTTACGAGCAGTTCTTC
-,TRBJ2-7,14,TRBV18,TRBD2,CASSLGLADYEQYF,TGTGCCAGCTCACTGGGACTAGCTGACTACGAGCAGTACTTC